These 27 T cell receptor beta chains came from one sample sequenced in a study of PD-L1 blockade in urothelial cancer. Described time point: pretreatment peripheral blood. Profiled with immunoSEQ multiplex PCR; TCRdb holds only in-frame clones, not every one. Among 45,000 to 60,000 clones listed, 65% to 90% were seen once. The material sequenced was PBMCs, taken around atezolizumab (anti-PD-L1) treatment. The receptor source for this set is a man in his 70s with urothelial cancer.

This clone came up once. The chain couples TRBV7-8 to TRBJ2-1, with 8 nucleotides matching TRBD2. The CDR3 covers 15 residues. The germline CDR1 and CDR2 sequences are SGHVS and FQNEAQ. Losses at the gene ends were 5 bases for V and 2 bases for J; bases not matched to a gene: 5. The chain's CDR3 is CASSPRLAPYNEQFF. The CDR3 DNA reads as TGTGCCAGCAGCCCCCGACTAGCGCCCTACAATGAGCAGTTCTTC.

The rearrangement links TRBV18 to TRBJ2-1; no reliable D call. The germline CDR1 and CDR2 sequences are KGHSH and LQKENI. Trimming removed 3 bases at V and 10 bases at J, with 16 bases between. This CDR3 has 14 residues. CDR3 sequence reads: CASSPGTTLKEQFF. The CDR3 DNA is TGTGCCAGCTCACCGGGTACTACTCTAAAAGAGCAGTTCTTC.

This clone came up once. V and J are TRBV6-4 and TRBJ2-6; possible D gene TRBD1, 5 bases. This CDR3 has 17 residues. V was pared by 4 bases and J by 0 bases, with 13 bases between. The germline V gene has CDR1 MRHNA and CDR2 SNTAGT. The CDR3 sequence: CASSGDSVASGANVLTF. The CDR3 region has the DNA TGTGCCAGCAGTGGAGACAGTGTTGCCTCTGGGGCCAACGTCCTGACTTTC.

This rearrangement joins TRBV5-1 to TRBJ2-1, with TRBD2 matching over 12 bases. Germline V CDR1 and CDR2: SGHRS, YFSETQ. Trimming removed 0 bases from V and 8 bases from J; junction bases left unmatched: 3. The CDR3 spans 15 residues. As DNA, the CDR3 is TGCGCCAGCAGCTTGGCGACTAGCGGGAGTGATGAGCAGTTCTTC. It is translated as CASSLATSGSDEQFF.

The chain has TRBV28 and TRBJ1-5; D ambiguous. Germline V gene sequence: CDR1 MDHEN, CDR2 SYDVKM. This CDR3 is 14 amino acids long. V was clipped by 3 bases and J by 3 bases, with 9 bases between them. The CDR3 loop is CASSFSSFNQPQHF. Here the CDR3 DNA reads TGTGCCAGCAGTTTTTCTAGTTTCAATCAGCCCCAGCATTTT.

The table lists this clone with a count of one. J is TRBJ2-5 and V is TRBV6-6; D may be TRBD1 (6 bases). V lost 5 bases and J lost 7, with 17 bases in between. CDR1 and CDR2 from the germline V gene are MNHNY and SVGAGI (reference sequence). There are 14 residues in the CDR3. The CDR3 loop is CASSAARGFGTQYF. In DNA, the CDR3 is TGTGCCAGCAGTGCGGCCAGGGGATTCGGGACCCAGTACTTC.

The CDR3 region is CASSYSIGAYNEQFF. The CDR3 bases are TGTGCCAGCAGTTACTCGATAGGGGCCTACAATGAGCAGTTCTTC. This chain connects TRBV6-5 to TRBJ2-1; D perhaps matches TRBD1 (5 bases). Germline V gives CDR1 MNHEY, CDR2 SVGAGI. Between the trimmed V and J ends, which lost 0 bases and 2 bases, there was a span of 8 bases. The CDR3 totals 15 residues.

The chain has TRBV5-6 and TRBJ2-7, with a tentative D call TRBD1 (5 bases). V lost 2 bases to trimming and J lost 1 base, with 7 bases between them. Germline CDR1 reads SGHDT; CDR2 reads YYEEEE. The length of the CDR3 is 13 residues. CDR3 loop: CASSLDRSYEQYF. CDR3 coding DNA: TGTGCCAGCAGCTTAGACAGATCCTACGAGCAGTACTTC.

This rearrangement joins TRBV4-1 to TRBJ1-4, with D possibly matching TRBD1 (6 bases). Trimming took off 0 bases at V and 8 bases at J, with 16 bases between the two ends. CDR3 size: 16 residues. Per the germline V gene, CDR1 is MGHRA and CDR2 is YSYEKL. CDR3: CASSQEVAGVGEKLFF. CDR3 in DNA: TGCGCCAGCAGCCAAGAGGTGGCAGGGGTGGGCGAAAAACTGTTTTTT.

The rearrangement joins TRBV5-1 to TRBJ2-1, with TRBD2 identical over 7 bases. Germline V lookup: CDR1 SGHRS, CDR2 YFSETQ. Trimming took 1 base from V and 8 from J; bases not matched to a gene: 6. The CDR3 spans 14 residues. The CDR3 bases are TGCGCCAGCAGCTTGAGCGGGATTACGTATGAGCAGTTCTTC. Amino acids: CASSLSGITYEQFF.

The chain has TRBV5-1 and TRBJ2-2; the D gene is possibly TRBD1 (5 bases). CDR3 length equals 16 residues. V was shortened by 0 bases and J by 3 bases, with 12 bases between the two germline ends. Germline CDR1 reads SGHRS; CDR2 reads YFSETQ. The CDR3 protein is CASSLAFAGYTGELFF. The CDR3 coding sequence is TGCGCCAGCAGCTTGGCCTTCGCAGGGTACACCGGGGAGCTGTTTTTT.

CDR3 nucleotides: TGTGCCAGCAGTATCGGACGAGGGGAAGCTTTCTTT. It codes for CASSIGRGEAFF. The rearrangement joins TRBV6-5 to TRBJ1-1; no definite D call. The CDR3 runs 12 residues. Germline lookup yields CDR1 MNHEY and CDR2 SVGAGI. Deletions cut 5 bases from V and 8 bases from J, with 12 bases between.

This chain links TRBV5-3 with TRBJ2-5; D possibly corresponds to TRBD2 (5 bases). TRBV5-3 is noted as an ORF with a role that remains uncertain. This CDR3 has 13 residues. CDR3 nucleotides: TGTGCAAACACCCGGGGTTCCCAAGAGACCCAGTACTTC. Protein product: CANTRGSQETQYF.

The chain has TRBV9 and TRBJ2-5; 8 positions match TRBD2. The J call is uncertain, as TRBJ2-7 better fits the DNA end. The CDR3 covers 12 residues. Germline V CDR1 and CDR2: SGDLS, YYNGEE. DNA for the CDR3: TGTGCCAGCAAAGCGGGAGTTAACGAGCAGTACTTC. Translating it yields CASKAGVNEQYF.

The chain joins TRBV5-1 to TRBJ2-5; a weak D match, TRBD1 (7 bases). CDR1 SGHRS and CDR2 YFSETQ come from the germline V gene. The CDR3 runs to 14 residues. V lost 6 bases, J lost 4 bases, and 16 bases lay in between. In DNA, the CDR3 is TGCGCCAGCAAGAGGGGGCTAGCGACAGAGACCCAGTACTTC. This gives the protein CASKRGLATETQYF. Full variable domain (outside the CDR3, taken from reference TRBV5-1 and TRBJ2-5): KAGVTQTPRYLIKTRGQQVTLSCSPISGHRSVSWYQQTPGQGLQFLFEYFSETQRNKGNFPGRFSGRQFSNSRSEMNVSTLELGDSALYLCASKRGLATETQYFGPGTRLLVL.

There are a few counts of this clone. The chain carries TRBV19 and TRBJ1-1; D gene uncertain. Germline V lookup: CDR1 LNHDA, CDR2 SQIVND (reference sequence). The CDR3 consists of 13 residues. V lost 4 bases and J 6 bases, leaving 12 bases between the germline ends. The CDR3 reads CASSNVFGSEAFF. CDR3 DNA sequence: TGTGCCAGTAGTAACGTTTTCGGGTCTGAAGCTTTCTTT.

V is TRBV5-4 and J is TRBJ1-3, with no clear D. This CDR3 region has 13 residues. Trimming took 4 bases from V and 0 from J, leaving 5 bases between them. Per germline, CDR1 SGHNT and CDR2 YYREEE (reference sequence). CDR3 DNA: TGTGCCAGCAGCAACAACTCTGGAAACACCATATATTTT. This sequence encodes CASSNNSGNTIYF.

The chain links TRBV6-6 to TRBJ2-1; a weak D match, TRBD1 (6 bases). V was cut by 2 bases and J by 7 bases, with 15 bases left in between. CDR3 length: 15 amino acids. Germline-derived CDR1 and CDR2 are MNHNY and SVGAGI (reference sequence). CDR3 bases: TGTGCCAGCAGTTACATTCAGGGGTCGGGGAATGAGCAGTTCTTC. Residues: CASSYIQGSGNEQFF.

This clone has more than one count but fewer than ten. The V and J genes are TRBV28 and TRBJ2-1, with a weak D call TRBD1 (5 bases). V was trimmed by 3 bases and J by 6 bases, leaving 12 bases between them. From germline, CDR1 is MDHEN and CDR2 SYDVKM. CDR3 length: 14 residues. This chain's CDR3 is CASSFPVTVNEQFF. The CDR3 DNA reads TGTGCCAGCAGTTTCCCCGTGACAGTCAATGAGCAGTTCTTC.

The J gene is TRBJ2-7, the V gene TRBV19, with 11 bases aligning to TRBD1. The trim removed 7 bases at V and 3 bases at J, leaving 8 bases unmatched. Germline V gene data show CDR1 as LNHDA and CDR2 as SQIVND (reference sequence). The CDR3 sequence is 15 residues long. CDR3 in amino acids: CASTLRGTGGYEQYF. The CDR3 DNA reads TGTGCCAGTACCCTAAGAGGGACAGGGGGCTACGAGCAGTACTTC. Supplemented by reference TRBV19 and TRBJ2-7, the full variable domain reads DGGITQSPKYLFRKEGQNVTLSCEQNLNHDAMYWYRQDPGQGLRLIYYSQIVNDFQKGDIAEGYSVSREKKESFPLTVTSAQKNPTAFYLCASTLRGTGGYEQYFGPGTRLTVT.

The chain has TRBV7-9 and TRBJ2-7; TRBD1 agrees at 9 bases. The CDR3 is 14 residues long. Losses at the gene ends were 3 bases for V and 5 bases for J; bases not matched to a gene: 5. The germline gives CDR1 SEHNR, CDR2 FQNEAQ (reference sequence). The CDR3 region has the DNA TGTGCCAGCAGCTTGGCGGACAGGGGCAACGAGCAGTACTTC. This codes for CASSLADRGNEQYF.

CDR3 protein: CASSPRGWGQVNNEQFF. The CDR3 DNA is TGTGCCAGCAGCCCCAGGGGTTGGGGACAGGTGAACAATGAGCAGTTCTTC. The chain uses TRBV7-2 and TRBJ2-1, with 8 bases aligning to TRBD1. The trim removed 5 bases at V and 5 bases at J, leaving 14 bases unmatched. The length of the CDR3 is 17 residues. Germline V gene data show CDR1 as SGHTA and CDR2 as FQGNSA.

The chain links TRBV19 to TRBJ2-7; TRBD2 might be the D (5 bases). Germline CDR1 reads LNHDA; CDR2 reads SQIVND (reference sequence). The V gene lost 3 bases and the J gene lost 5 bases, with 23 bases spanning the gap. The CDR3 runs 17 residues. The CDR3 reads CASSMSGALAGSDEQYF. CDR3 bases: TGTGCCAGTAGTATGAGCGGCGCCCTGGCGGGTTCGGACGAGCAGTACTTC.

A remark on this clone: Its ends do not fully match the called genes, so a read error is possible. The chain has TRBV29-1 and TRBJ1-2; 9 bases match TRBD1. Germline V lookup: CDR1 SQVTM, CDR2 ANQGSEA. CDR3 length: 15 residues. The CDR3 DNA reads TGCAGCGTGTCCCCGGGACAGGGAGTTAACTATGGCCACACCTTC. Translation gives CSVSPGQGVNYGHTF.

This clone showed up just once. The rearrangement joins TRBV29-1 to TRBJ2-1; 14 nucleotides line up with TRBD2. This CDR3 contains 16 residues. Germline values: CDR1 SQVTM, CDR2 ANQGSEA. V lost 6 bases, J lost 8 bases, and 12 bases stayed unmatched. The CDR3 loop reads CSVTGTSGRNRYEQFF. The CDR3 region has the DNA TGCAGCGTAACCGGGACTAGCGGGAGAAACCGGTATGAGCAGTTCTTC.

The chain joins TRBV2 to TRBJ2-1; D is unclear. Trimming took 5 bases from V and 10 from J, leaving 9 bases between them. CDR1 SNHLY and CDR2 FYNNEI come from the germline V gene. There are 11 residues in the CDR3. The CDR3 loop is CASSRVTEQFF. The CDR3 nucleotides read TGTGCCAGCAGTCGAGTCACGGAGCAGTTCTTC. The variable domain in full, completed from reference TRBV2 and TRBJ2-1, reads EPEVTQTPSHQVTQMGQEVILRCVPISNHLYFYWYRQILGQKVEFLVSFYNNEISEKSEIFDDQFSVERPDGSNFTLKIRSTKLEDSAMYFCASSRVTEQFFGPGTRLTVL.

This clone was counted only a few times. The chain employs TRBV4-1 and TRBJ2-1, with D possibly TRBD1 on 5 matching bases. This CDR3 has 16 amino acids. V was trimmed by 0 bases and J by 3 bases, leaving 12 bases between them. Germline V gene lookup returns CDR1 MGHRA and CDR2 YSYEKL. CDR3 in amino acids: CASSQDSGAFYNEQFF. CDR3 sequence (DNA): TGCGCCAGCAGCCAAGATTCTGGGGCCTTCTACAATGAGCAGTTCTTC.